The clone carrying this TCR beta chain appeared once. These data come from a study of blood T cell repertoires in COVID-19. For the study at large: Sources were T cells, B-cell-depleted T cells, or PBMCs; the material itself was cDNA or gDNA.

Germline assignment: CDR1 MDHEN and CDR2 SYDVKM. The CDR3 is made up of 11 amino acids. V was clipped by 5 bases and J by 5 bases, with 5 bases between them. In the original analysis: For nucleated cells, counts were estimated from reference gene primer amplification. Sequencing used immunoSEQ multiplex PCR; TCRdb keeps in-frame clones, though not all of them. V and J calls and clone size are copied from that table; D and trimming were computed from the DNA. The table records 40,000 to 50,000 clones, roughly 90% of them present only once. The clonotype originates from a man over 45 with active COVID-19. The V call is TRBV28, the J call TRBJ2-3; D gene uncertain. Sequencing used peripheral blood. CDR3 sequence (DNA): TGTGCCAGCAGTCCCTTAGATACGCAGTATTTT. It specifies CASSPLDTQYF. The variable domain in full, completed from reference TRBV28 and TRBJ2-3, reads DVKVTQSSRYLVKRTGEKVFLECVQDMDHENMFWYRQDPGLGLRLIYFSYDVKMKEKGDIPEGYSVSREKKERFSLILESASTNQTSMYLCASSPLDTQYFGPGTRLTVL.